The rows below give T cell receptor beta chains drawn from one sample of a study of blood T cell repertoires in COVID-19. The assay was immunoSEQ multiplex PCR, and TCRdb's table has in-frame clones only and misses some. In the table there are about 98,000 clones, around nine tenths of which are singletons. The sequenced sample was peripheral blood. These receptors came from a man between 50 and 59 years old with acute or convalescent COVID-19. Each CDR3 is given with its conserved first and last residue. The order of the fields is V gene, D gene, clone size, J gene, CDR3 DNA, CDR3 protein. D genes are given only for firm matches. Clone size is stated in some rows and not others, as once, few, many or a class when expanded.

TRBV29-1	TRBD1	-	TRBJ1-1	TGCAGCGGACGACAGGGTATGAACACTGAAGCTTTCTTT	CSGRQGMNTEAFF
TRBV6-5	-	once	TRBJ1-5	TGTGCCAGCAGAGGACAAGACAATAGCAATCAGCCCCAGCATTTT	CASRGQDNSNQPQHF
TRBV7-9	TRBD1	-	TRBJ1-1	TGTGCCAGCAGCCCTCGGGGACAGATGAACACTGAAGCTTTCTTT	CASSPRGQMNTEAFF
TRBV24-1	-	few	TRBJ2-3	TGTGCCACCAGTGATTTGCAGGGCTCGGGAGTAGATACGCAGTATTTT	CATSDLQGSGVDTQYF
TRBV30	-	-	TRBJ2-7	TGTGCCTGGAGTGTAACCGGCGGGCAGTACTTC	CAWSVTGGQYF
TRBV15	-	-	TRBJ2-1	TGTGCCACCAGCACCTCCCGGGGAGGCTACAATGAGCAGTTCTTC	CATSTSRGGYNEQFF
TRBV6-5	-	-	TRBJ1-5	TGTGCCAGCAGCGACCGGCAGGGCTACAATCAGCCCCAGCATTTT	CASSDRQGYNQPQHF
TRBV5-4	TRBD1	many	TRBJ2-3	TGTGCCAGCAGCTGGGACAGATCTAGCACAGATACGCAGTATTTT	CASSWDRSSTDTQYF
TRBV10-2	-	-	TRBJ1-2	TGCGCCAGCACAAGGACGGGAGCTAACTATGGCTACACCTTC	CASTRTGANYGYTF
TRBV10-2	TRBD2	once	TRBJ2-1	TGCGCCAGCAGTGAGTCGGGGGCGGGAGGGCCTTACAATGAGCAGTTCTTC	CASSESGAGGPYNEQFF
TRBV12-2	-	once	TRBJ2-5	TGTGCAAGTCGCCCGGGACTAGGGACCTGGACCCAGTACTTC	CASRPGLGTWTQYF
TRBV5-1	-	-	TRBJ2-1	TGCGCCAGCAGCTCGACGACTAGACGGGTCAACGAGCAGTTCTTC	CASSSTTRRVNEQFF
TRBV7-5	-	-	TRBJ2-5	TGTGTCAGAAGCCACGGGACCGGAGCGGGAGAGTCTCAGACCCAGTACTTC	CVRSHGTGAGESQTQYF
TRBV25-1	TRBD1	-	TRBJ2-2	TGTGCCAGCAGTGATAGGGACAGGGTTTCCGGGGAGCTGTTTTTT	CASSDRDRVSGELFF
TRBV29-1	-	-	TRBJ1-3	TGCAGCGCGATCGATGGGGCTAACAGGGATCGAGTATATTTT	CSAIDGANRDRVYF
TRBV27	-	-	TRBJ1-2	TGTGCCAGCAGTTTACAGGGATTTGATGGCTACACCTTC	CASSLQGFDGYTF
TRBV3-1/TRBV3-2	-	-	TRBJ2-1	TGTGCCAGCAGCTCGTCTAGTATAGGTGAGCAGTTCTTC	CASSSSSIGEQFF
TRBV5-1	TRBD1	-	TRBJ1-1	TGCGCCAGCAGCCGGGACAGGGGGAACACTGAAGCTTTCTTT	CASSRDRGNTEAFF
TRBV30	TRBD2	-	TRBJ2-5	TGTGCCTCGGGACTAGCGGGAGACGGGGAGACCCAGTACTTC	CASGLAGDGETQYF
TRBV2	TRBD2	-	TRBJ2-1	TGTGCCAGCAGTGAAGAGCTAGCGGGGAGGAGTGAGCAGTTCTTC	CASSEELAGRSEQFF
TRBV5-6	-	-	TRBJ1-1	TGTGCCAGCAGCTGGGGCGGGGTTATGAACACTGAAGCTTTCTTT	CASSWGGVMNTEAFF
TRBV6-5	-	-	TRBJ2-2	TGTGCCAGCAGGAAACCCGACTCGCCCGGGGAGCTGTTTTTT	CASRKPDSPGELFF
TRBV11-3	-	-	TRBJ2-3	TGTGCCAGCAGCCTCGGGACAAAAGAAACAGATACGCAGTATTTT	CASSLGTKETDTQYF